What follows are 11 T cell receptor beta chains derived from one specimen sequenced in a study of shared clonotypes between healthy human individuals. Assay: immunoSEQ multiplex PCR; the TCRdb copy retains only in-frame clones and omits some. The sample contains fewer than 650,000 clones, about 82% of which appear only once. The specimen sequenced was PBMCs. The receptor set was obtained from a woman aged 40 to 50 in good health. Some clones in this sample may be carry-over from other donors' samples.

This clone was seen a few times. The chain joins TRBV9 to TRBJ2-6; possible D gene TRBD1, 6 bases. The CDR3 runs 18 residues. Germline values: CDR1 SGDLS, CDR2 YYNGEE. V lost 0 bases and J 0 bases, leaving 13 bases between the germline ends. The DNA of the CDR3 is TGTGCCAGCAGCGTAGATCAGGGGTTAAACTCTGGGGCCAACGTCCTGACTTTC. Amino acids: CASSVDQGLNSGANVLTF.

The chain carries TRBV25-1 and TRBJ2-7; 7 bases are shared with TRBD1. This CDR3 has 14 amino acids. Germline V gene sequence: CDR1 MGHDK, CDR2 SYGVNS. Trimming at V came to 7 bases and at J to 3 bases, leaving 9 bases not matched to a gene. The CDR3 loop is CASTGQSGGYEQYF. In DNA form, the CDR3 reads TGTGCCAGCACGGGACAGTCCGGTGGCTACGAGCAGTACTTC.

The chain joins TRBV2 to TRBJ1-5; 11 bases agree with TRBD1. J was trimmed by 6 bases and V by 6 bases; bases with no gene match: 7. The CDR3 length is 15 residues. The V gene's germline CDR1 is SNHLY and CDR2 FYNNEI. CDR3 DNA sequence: TGTGCCAGCAGCCTAGGACAGGGGGCTGGTCAGCCCCAGCATTTT. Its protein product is CASSLGQGAGQPQHF. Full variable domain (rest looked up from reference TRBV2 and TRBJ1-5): EPEVTQTPSHQVTQMGQEVILRCVPISNHLYFYWYRQILGQKVEFLVSFYNNEISEKSEIFDDQFSVERPDGSNFTLKIRSTKLEDSAMYFCASSLGQGAGQPQHFGDGTRLSIL.

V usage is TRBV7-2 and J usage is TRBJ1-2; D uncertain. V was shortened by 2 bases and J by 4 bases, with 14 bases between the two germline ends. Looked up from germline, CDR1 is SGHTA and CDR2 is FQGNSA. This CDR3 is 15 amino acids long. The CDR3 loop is CASSLRAGTVYGYTF. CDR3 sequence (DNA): TGTGCCAGCAGCTTAAGGGCAGGAACGGTCTATGGCTACACCTTC. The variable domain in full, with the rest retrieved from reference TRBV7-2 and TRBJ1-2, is GAGVSQSPSNKVTEKGKDVELRCDPISGHTALYWYRQSLGQGLEFLIYFQGNSAPDKSGLPSDRFSAERTGGSVSTLTIQRTQQEDSAVYLCASSLRAGTVYGYTFGSGTRLTVV.

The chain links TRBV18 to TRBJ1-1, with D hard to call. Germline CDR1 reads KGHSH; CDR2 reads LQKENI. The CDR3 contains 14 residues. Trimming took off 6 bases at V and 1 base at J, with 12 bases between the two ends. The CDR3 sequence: CASSQEAGNTEAFF. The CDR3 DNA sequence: TGTGCCAGCTCCCAGGAGGCAGGGAACACTGAAGCTTTCTTT.

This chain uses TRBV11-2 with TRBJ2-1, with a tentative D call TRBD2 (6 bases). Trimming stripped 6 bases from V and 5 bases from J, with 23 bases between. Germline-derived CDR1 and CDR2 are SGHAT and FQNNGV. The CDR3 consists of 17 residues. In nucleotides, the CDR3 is TGTGCCAGCAGACCTGCGGGGAGGCGGGTGGTGAACAATGAGCAGTTCTTC. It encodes CASRPAGRRVVNNEQFF.

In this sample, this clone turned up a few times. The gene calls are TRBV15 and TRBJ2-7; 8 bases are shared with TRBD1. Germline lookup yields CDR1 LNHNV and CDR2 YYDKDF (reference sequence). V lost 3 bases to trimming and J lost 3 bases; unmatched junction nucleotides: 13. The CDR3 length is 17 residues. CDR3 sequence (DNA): TGTGCCACCAGCAGTCAATTTTCGGGGACAGGAGTCTACGAGCAGTACTTC. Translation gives CATSSQFSGTGVYEQYF.

Here the CDR3 DNA reads TGTGCCAGCAGTTACACCCAGGGTTATGGCGGCTACACCTTC. It is translated as CASSYTQGYGGYTF. The chain joins TRBV6-5 to TRBJ1-2; a possible D gene is TRBD1 (5 bases). In germline, CDR1 is MNHEY, CDR2 SVGAGI. The ends were cut back, 2 bases at V and 8 bases at J, with 15 bases in the middle. This CDR3 comprises 14 residues.

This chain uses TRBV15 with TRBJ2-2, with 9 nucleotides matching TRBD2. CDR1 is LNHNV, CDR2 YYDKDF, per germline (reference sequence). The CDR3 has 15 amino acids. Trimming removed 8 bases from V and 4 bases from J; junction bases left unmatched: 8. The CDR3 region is CATHPAGGPTGELFF. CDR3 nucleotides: TGTGCCACCCACCCTGCGGGAGGGCCCACCGGGGAGCTGTTTTTT.

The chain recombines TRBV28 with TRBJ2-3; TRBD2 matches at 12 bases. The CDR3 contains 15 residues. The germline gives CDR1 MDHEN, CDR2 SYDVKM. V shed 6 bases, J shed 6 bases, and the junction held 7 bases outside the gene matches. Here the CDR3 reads CASSRLAGAWDTQYF. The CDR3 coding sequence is TGTGCCAGCAGCCGACTAGCGGGAGCATGGGATACGCAGTATTTT. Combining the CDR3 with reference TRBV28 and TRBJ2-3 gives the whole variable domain DVKVTQSSRYLVKRTGEKVFLECVQDMDHENMFWYRQDPGLGLRLIYFSYDVKMKEKGDIPEGYSVSREKKERFSLILESASTNQTSMYLCASSRLAGAWDTQYFGPGTRLTVL.

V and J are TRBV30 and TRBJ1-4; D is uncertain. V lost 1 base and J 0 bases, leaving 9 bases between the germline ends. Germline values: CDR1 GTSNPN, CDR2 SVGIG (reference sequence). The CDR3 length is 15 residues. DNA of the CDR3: TGTGCCTGGAGTGGGATATTAGCAACTAATGAAAAACTGTTTTTT. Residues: CAWSGILATNEKLFF.